The present TCR beta chain was sequenced within a study of response to subunit inactivated influenza vaccine. Per the germline V gene, CDR1 is SGHTA and CDR2 is FQGNSA. V gave up 3 bases and J gave up 6 bases, with 9 bases separating them. The CDR3 length is 13 residues. The table lists this clonotype with a few counts. Its antigen is not known. TCRdb ran MiXCR on the RT-PCR reads and lists one entry per CDR3 protein. The sample yields about 570,000 distinct CDR3 sequences, approximately 12% seen once. Whole-study findings and limits: It was the authors' suggestion that each seasonal influenza vaccination recruits few new T cells.

The sequence came from a man aged 50-59 years who received an inactivated influenza vaccine. The material was PBMCs from blood, obtained on the day of vaccination. The chain joins TRBV7-2 to TRBJ1-5, with unresolved D. The CDR3 DNA reads as TGTGCCAGCAGCTTTTCGGGCCTTCAGCCCCAGCATTTT. Encoded protein: CASSFSGLQPQHF.